This TCR beta chain was captured by sequencing in a study of persistence of HIV-infected CD4 T cells. An overlapping HIV-1 Gag peptide pool stimulated these cells at approximately 1 ug/peptide/mL. CD4+ T cells upregulating both CD40 ligand and CD69 were sorted as responding cells. From germline, CDR1 is SNHLY and CDR2 FYNNEI. CDR3 length: 12 amino acids. The V end lost 8 bases, the J end lost 8 bases, and 13 bases lay between the germline ends. The libraries were made with immunoSEQ version 4 in survey mode. The method was immunoSEQ multiplex PCR; TCRdb's version includes in-frame clones alone and lacks a portion of them. The sample yields roughly 9,200 clones, less than 85% seen once. Worth noting for this clone: Its antigen is currently unknown.

The sample here was CD4+ T cells sorted from PBMCs after approximately 19-hour stimulation, taken from a patient who received antiretroviral therapy. This receptor was taken from an adult woman with HIV who was CMV-seropositive. This rearrangement joins TRBV2 to TRBJ1-5, with TRBD1 as a possible D gene (5 bases). CDR3 amino acids: CASSSRAEPQHF. The CDR3 DNA sequence: TGTGCCAGCTCTTCCAGGGCGGAGCCCCAGCATTTT. Based on the CDR3 plus reference TRBV2 and TRBJ1-5, the full variable domain is EPEVTQTPSHQVTQMGQEVILRCVPISNHLYFYWYRQILGQKVEFLVSFYNNEISEKSEIFDDQFSVERPDGSNFTLKIRSTKLEDSAMYFCASSSRAEPQHFGDGTRLSIL.